The rows below give T cell receptor beta chains drawn from one sample of a study of blood T cell repertoires in COVID-19. Data came from immunoSEQ multiplex PCR; TCRdb stores just in-frame clones and leaves some out. The profile shows some 340,000 clones, 85% of them singletons. The sequencing input was peripheral blood. The receptors shown here come from a woman aged 18-35 years with acute or convalescent COVID-19. Both conserved end residues are part of each CDR3. D genes are given only for firm matches. Only part of the rows carry a size: once, few, many, or a class if the clone is expanded.

>NA|TRBD1|TRBV5-6|TRBJ1-2
CASSFQGADGYTF
TGTGCCAGCAGCTTCCAGGGGGCGGATGGCTACACCTTC
>once|NA|TRBV30|TRBJ1-6
CAWSVGRTTGLANSPLHF
TGTGCCTGGAGTGTAGGGAGAACAACAGGGCTGGCTAATTCACCCCTCCACTTT
>once|TRBD1|TRBV5-6|TRBJ2-7
CASSLTDRGPYEQYF
TGTGCCAGCAGCTTGACCGACAGGGGCCCCTACGAGCAGTACTTC
>NA|NA|TRBV6-5|TRBJ1-6
CASSYSGSNSPLHF
TGTGCCAGCAGTTACAGTGGGAGTAATTCACCCCTCCACTTT
>NA|NA|TRBV5-4|TRBJ1-2
CASSFGGGGYTF
TGTGCCAGCAGCTTCGGGGGGGGAGGCTACACCTTC
>once|NA|TRBV5-1|TRBJ2-1
CASSFDSDGYNEQFF
TGCGCCAGCAGCTTTGACTCTGATGGATACAATGAGCAGTTCTTC
>NA|TRBD1|TRBV6-5|TRBJ2-1
CASSYSRGNEQFF
TGTGCCAGCAGTTACTCCAGGGGGAATGAGCAGTTCTTC
>NA|NA|TRBV15|TRBJ1-5
CATSRSRQGQPQHF
TGTGCCACCAGCAGATCGCGGCAGGGTCAGCCCCAGCATTTT
>NA|NA|TRBV28|TRBJ1-4
CASSWAGSTEKLFF
TGTGCCAGCAGTTGGGCGGGGAGTACTGAAAAACTGTTTTTT
>once|NA|TRBV4-1|TRBJ1-5
CASSQVVAGNQPQHF
TGCGCCAGCAGCCAGGTGGTTGCGGGCAATCAGCCCCAGCATTTT
>NA|NA|TRBV15|TRBJ2-7
CATSRGLSESSYEQYF
TGTGCCACCAGCAGAGGGCTCAGTGAAAGCTCCTACGAGCAGTACTTC
>NA|NA|TRBV20-1|TRBJ1-5
CSASRGDSNQPQHF
TGCAGTGCCAGTCGCGGGGATAGCAATCAGCCCCAGCATTTT
>NA|TRBD1|TRBV7-6|TRBJ1-1
CASSPGGTEMNTEAFF
TGTGCCAGCAGCCCAGGGGGGACAGAGATGAACACTGAAGCTTTCTTT
>NA|NA|TRBV6-1|TRBJ2-3
CASSSLRDSTDTQYF
TGTGCCAGCAGTTCCCTCAGGGATAGCACAGATACGCAGTATTTT
>NA|NA|TRBV27|TRBJ1-4
CASTTVRGGDRKLFF
TGTGCCAGCACCACCGTGCGGGGGGGGGATCGAAAACTGTTTTTT
>NA|TRBD1|TRBV7-2|TRBJ1-2
CASSLAEGASDYTF
TGTGCCAGCAGCTTAGCCGAGGGGGCTTCTGACTACACCTTC
>NA|NA|TRBV28|TRBJ1-4
CASTPIDSTNEKLFF
TGTGCCAGCACCCCCATAGACAGCACGAATGAAAAACTGTTTTTT
>NA|NA|TRBV14|TRBJ2-7
CASSQARGHSYEQYF
TGTGCCAGCAGCCAAGCTCGTGGGCACTCCTACGAGCAGTACTTC
>few|NA|TRBV12-3/TRBV12-4|TRBJ1-2
CASSSVLYGYTF
TGTGCCAGCAGTTCAGTTCTCTATGGCTACACCTTC
>NA|NA|TRBV5-8|TRBJ1-4
CASSRDRRLEKLFF
TGTGCCAGCAGCCGTGACAGAAGGCTCGAAAAACTGTTTTTT
>NA|NA|TRBV7-8|TRBJ2-7
CASSLGGSSSYEQYF
TGTGCCAGCAGCTTAGGGGGCAGCTCCTCCTACGAGCAGTACTTC
>once|NA|TRBV30|TRBJ2-7
CAWRRVNDEQYF
TGTGCCTGGCGACGGGTGAACGACGAGCAGTACTTC
>NA|NA|TRBV4-2|TRBJ1-2
CASSQDLSDYGYTF
TGTGCCAGCAGCCAAGATCTGTCCGACTATGGCTACACCTTC
>NA|NA|TRBV5-5|TRBJ1-2
CASSLVGAPYGYTF
TGTGCCAGCAGCTTGGTGGGGGCCCCCTATGGCTACACCTTC
>NA|TRBD2|TRBV2|TRBJ2-4
CASSEVSGGAKNIQYF
TGTGCCAGCAGTGAGGTTAGCGGGGGTGCCAAAAACATTCAGTACTTC
>NA|NA|TRBV11-2|TRBJ2-3
CASSLRQGGDTQYF
TGTGCCAGCAGCCTCCGTCAGGGGGGAGATACGCAGTATTTT
>NA|TRBD2|TRBV9|TRBJ2-1
CASSDPNTLAASYNEQFF
TGTGCCAGCAGTGACCCCAACACTCTAGCGGCCTCCTACAATGAGCAGTTCTTC
>many|NA|TRBV7-3|TRBJ1-2
CASSSGYGYTF
TGTGCCAGCAGCTCGGGCTATGGCTACACCTTC
>NA|NA|TRBV5-6|TRBJ1-5
CASSLAGRRQPQHF
TGTGCCAGCAGCTTGGCAGGGAGGAGGCAGCCCCAGCATTTT
>NA|NA|TRBV18|TRBJ1-6
CASSDTPSSYNSPLHF
TGTGCCAGCTCAGACACACCGAGCTCCTATAATTCACCCCTCCACTTT
>NA|TRBD1|TRBV29-1|TRBJ1-2
CSVAGTGWGYTF
TGCAGCGTTGCGGGGACAGGGTGGGGGTACACCTTC
>NA|TRBD1|TRBV19|TRBJ2-1
CASSWGQGNEQFF
TGTGCCAGTAGTTGGGGACAGGGCAATGAGCAGTTCTTC
>NA|NA|TRBV7-9|TRBJ1-1
CANSLGGVNTEAFF
TGTGCCAACAGCCTCGGGGGAGTGAACACTGAAGCTTTCTTT
>NA|NA|TRBV19|TRBJ1-2
CASSIETAQFNYGYTF
TGTGCCAGTAGTATTGAGACAGCCCAGTTTAACTATGGCTACACCTTC
>NA|NA|TRBV14|TRBJ2-5
CASRLGDGSQYF
TGTGCCAGCAGGCTAGGGGACGGGAGCCAGTACTTC
>NA|NA|TRBV5-5|TRBJ1-2
CASSLGQYGYTF
TGTGCCAGCAGCTTGGGACAGTATGGCTACACCTTC
>NA|NA|TRBV28|TRBJ2-4
CASSSTRVRGNIQYF
TGTGCCAGCAGTTCCACGAGGGTCCGGGGGAACATTCAGTACTTC
>once|NA|TRBV4-1|TRBJ1-2
CASSQDSDRPANYGYTF
TGCGCCAGCAGCCAAGATTCGGACAGACCGGCTAACTATGGCTACACCTTC
>few|NA|TRBV19|TRBJ1-2
CASTPRGRAGGYTF
TGTGCCAGTACCCCCCGGGGCAGGGCGGGAGGCTACACCTTC
>once|NA|TRBV5-1|TRBJ2-7
CASSLELALGEQYF
TGCGCCAGCAGCTTGGAACTAGCTCTGGGTGAGCAGTACTTC
>NA|NA|TRBV27|TRBJ2-7
CASSFTSSYEQYF
TGTGCCAGCAGTTTTACATCCTCCTACGAGCAGTACTTC
>NA|TRBD1|TRBV19|TRBJ1-2
CAGIRQGASGYTF
TGTGCCGGCATTCGACAGGGGGCCTCTGGCTACACCTTC
>few|NA|TRBV2|TRBJ1-5
CASSEARQPQPQHF
TGTGCCAGCAGTGAAGCCAGGCAACCTCAGCCCCAGCATTTT
>NA|NA|TRBV13|TRBJ1-1
CASRGELRNEAFF
TGTGCCAGCAGGGGAGAACTGAGGAATGAAGCTTTCTTT
>NA|NA|TRBV7-2|TRBJ2-1
CASSLGLAIEQFF
TGTGCCAGCAGCTTAGGACTGGCAATCGAGCAGTTCTTC
>NA|NA|TRBV4-2|TRBJ1-2
CASSQARGAAIGGYTF
TGTGCCAGCAGCCAAGCCAGGGGCGCCGCTATAGGTGGCTACACCTTC
>NA|TRBD1|TRBV5-6|TRBJ2-7
CASSFRQGAYEQYF
TGTGCCAGCAGCTTCCGACAGGGGGCCTACGAGCAGTACTTC
>NA|TRBD2|TRBV10-3|TRBJ2-3
CAISGLVHADTQYF
TGTGCCATCAGCGGACTAGTACATGCAGATACGCAGTATTTT
>few|NA|TRBV5-1|TRBJ2-1
CASSFGSYEQFF
TGCGCCAGCAGCTTTGGCTCCTATGAGCAGTTCTTC
>NA|TRBD1|TRBV5-1|TRBJ2-7
CASSLEAGTGGEQYF
TGCGCCAGCAGCTTGGAAGCCGGGACAGGGGGCGAGCAGTACTTC